What follows is one T cell receptor (beta chain) and its context. Extraction of total RNA produced a minimum of 5 micrograms from each sample. This specimen belongs to a study of blood T cells in healthy people across ages. CDR3 size: 15 residues. V dropped 4 bases and J dropped 2 bases, with 15 bases sitting between them. Germline values: CDR1 SGHRS, CDR2 YFSETQ. Next came a second PCR, run for about 6 to 12 cycles, which used a sample-barcoded 5' primer along with a J-beta primer mix. TCRdb itself ran the 5' RACE reads through MiXCR, one entry per CDR3 protein. The table includes approximately 790,000 distinct CDR3 sequences, 55% to 65% detected once.

The sample comprised blood. The clonotype originates from a young man in good health. This rearrangement joins TRBV5-1 to TRBJ2-5; tentatively, D is TRBD1 or TRBD2 (6 bases each). CDR3 sequence reads: CASSTGAGEQETQYF. CDR3 nucleotides: TGCGCCAGCAGCACGGGGGCAGGGGAGCAAGAGACCCAGTACTTC. Based on the CDR3 plus reference TRBV5-1 and TRBJ2-5, the full variable domain is KAGVTQTPRYLIKTRGQQVTLSCSPISGHRSVSWYQQTPGQGLQFLFEYFSETQRNKGNFPGRFSGRQFSNSRSEMNVSTLELGDSALYLCASSTGAGEQETQYFGPGTRLLVL.